This T cell receptor (beta chain) was obtained from a study of cytomegalovirus exposure and HLA in healthy donors. Study context: An earlier analysis found around 120 million unique TCR beta sequences from approximately 170 million T cells. Inside one of the first data releases sat about 85 million unique TCRs taken from HLA-typed donors. Study-level results: The study flagged some 180 TCR beta chains as cytomegalovirus-associated. Association of 17,000 or so TCR beta sequences with HLA alleles was found at 0.05 false discovery rate in a later analysis.

This PCR relied on a set of 60 Vbeta primers and 13 Jbeta primers. Only in-frame clones appear in the TCRdb table, and some are missing; sequencing was by immunoSEQ multiplex PCR. The sample holds about 60,000 clones. As regards this clone: Its cognate antigen is unknown.

The clonotype comes from a woman younger than 35 in good health and CMV-seronegative. Input material: PBMCs.

DNA of the CDR3: TGCGCCAGCAGCTTGACCAGCGGCGGTGAGCAGTTCTTC. Amino acid sequence: CASSLTSGGEQFF. The chain links TRBV5-1 to TRBJ2-1, with D possibly TRBD2 on 5 matching bases. Germline CDR1 reads SGHRS; CDR2 reads YFSETQ. The CDR3 runs 13 residues. V was pared by 1 base and J by 9 bases, with 11 bases between.